The 13 T cell receptor beta chains below come from one sample, sequenced in a study of blood T cells in healthy people across ages. A sample-barcoded 5' primer and a J-beta primer mix were used in a second PCR of roughly 6 to 11 cycles. Each CDR3 protein gets one entry after TCRdb re-called the 5' RACE reads with MiXCR. The table has about 780,000 distinct CDR3 sequences, 46% seen once. Sequencing was performed on blood. Source of these receptors: a man at least 80 years old in good health.

This rearrangement joins TRBV28 to TRBJ2-1; unclear D gene. Germline V gives CDR1 MDHEN, CDR2 SYDVKM. The ends were cut back, 5 bases at V and 6 bases at J, with 14 bases in the middle. The CDR3 length is 14 residues. The CDR3 spells CASSLTEPGNEQFF. The CDR3 coding sequence is TGTGCCAGCAGTCTGACTGAGCCGGGCAATGAGCAGTTCTTC.

Remarks on this clonotype: A much larger clone lies one base from this, so it may be a read error. The gene calls are TRBV29-1 and TRBJ2-7; no firm D call. Germline CDR1 and CDR2: SQVTM and ANQGSEA. The CDR3 has 13 residues. CDR3 nucleotides: TGCTGCGTCCGTGAACCCCAGCAAAACGAGCAGTACTTC. Protein product: CCVREPQQNEQYF.

The chain couples TRBV20-1 to TRBJ2-7; no clear D. The CDR3 sequence is 14 residues long. CDR1 and CDR2 (germline): DFQATT, SNEGSKA (reference sequence). V dropped 3 bases and J dropped 2 bases, with 14 bases sitting between them. CDR3 DNA sequence: TGCAGTGCTAGCAAGAAGGTCTCCGCCTACGAGCAGTACTTC. As protein: CSASKKVSAYEQYF.

This rearrangement joins TRBV7-2 to TRBJ2-7; 7 bases agree with TRBD1. Germline assignment: CDR1 SGHTA and CDR2 FQGNSA. This CDR3 spans 14 amino acids. V lost 2 bases and J lost 6; bases outside the gene matches: 7. CDR3 in DNA: TGTGCCAGCAGCTTATCACAGGGGAACGTCGAGCAGTACTTC. Encoded protein: CASSLSQGNVEQYF.

This clonotype was seen many times. The V and J genes are TRBV29-1 and TRBJ2-1; TRBD2 matches 7 bases. CDR1 and CDR2 (germline): SQVTM, ANQGSEA. The J segment lost 3 bases and the V segment lost 7 bases, leaving 9 bases of the junction unmatched. The CDR3 runs 14 residues. For the CDR3, the DNA is TGCAGCGGCCGCAAACCTAGCGGCTACAATGAGCAGTTCTTC. Translating gives CSGRKPSGYNEQFF.

The CDR3 spells CASSSGINNEQFF. The CDR3 coding sequence is TGTGCCAGCAGCTCCGGGATCAACAATGAGCAGTTCTTC. J is TRBJ2-1 and V is TRBV7-2, with D possibly being TRBD2 (5 bases). This CDR3 region has 13 residues. Trimming took off 4 bases at V and 5 bases at J, with 9 bases between the two ends. The germline gives CDR1 SGHTA, CDR2 FQGNSA.

This clonotype turned up a few times. The chain is built from TRBV14 and TRBJ2-3, with D maybe TRBD1 (6 bases). This CDR3 comprises 13 residues. V dropped 6 bases and J dropped 4 bases, with 11 bases sitting between them. Germline V gene lookup returns CDR1 SGHDN and CDR2 FVKESK. The chain's CDR3 is CASRSDSSDTQYF. CDR3 bases: TGTGCCAGCAGATCGGACAGTTCAGATACGCAGTATTTT.

The chain couples TRBV28 to TRBJ2-4; 7 bases fit TRBD1. The J call may be faulty, since TRBJ2-7 better matches the DNA end. The CDR3 has 14 residues. Germline lookup yields CDR1 MDHEN and CDR2 SYDVKM. CDR3 loop: CASSPTSDRSEQYF. CDR3 nucleotide sequence: TGTGCCAGCAGTCCTACCTCGGACAGGAGCGAGCAGTACTTC.

As regards this clonotype: The junction does not match germline at one end; this may be a read error. The J gene is TRBJ2-2, the V gene TRBV12-3 or TRBV12-4; tentative D call: TRBD2 (6 bases). The CDR3 loop spans 15 amino acids. Here the CDR3 reads CASTSISGYTVELFF. As DNA, the CDR3 is TGTGCCAGCACCTCAATTAGCGGCTACACCGTGGAGCTGTTTTTT.

This chain joins TRBV20-1 and TRBJ1-4; unclear D gene. Germline CDR1 and CDR2: DFQATT and SNEGSKA (reference sequence). This CDR3 spans 15 amino acids. V lost 0 bases and J lost 7, with 15 bases in between. The chain's CDR3 is CSARDFSASGEKLFF. CDR3 bases: TGCAGTGCTAGAGATTTTAGTGCCTCAGGTGAAAAACTGTTTTTT.

This clonotype was picked up a small number of times. V usage is TRBV30 and J usage is TRBJ1-4; TRBD1 might be the D (5 bases). Germline-derived CDR1 and CDR2 are GTSNPN and SVGIG (reference sequence). This CDR3 region has 13 residues. V was clipped by 4 bases and J by 7 bases, with 13 bases between them. The CDR3 here is CAWKRGAGEKLFF. In DNA, the CDR3 is TGTGCCTGGAAGAGGGGCGCAGGTGAAAAACTGTTTTTT.

V is TRBV2 and J is TRBJ1-5; D is unclear. CDR1 and CDR2 from the germline V gene are SNHLY and FYNNEI. This CDR3 is built from 14 residues. V was clipped by 1 base and J by 1 base, with 5 bases between them. This CDR3 reads CASSEVVSNQPQHF. The CDR3 nucleotides are TGTGCCAGCAGTGAAGTTGTCAGCAATCAGCCCCAGCATTTT.

This clonotype was counted many times. J is TRBJ2-5 and V is TRBV7-2; 8 bases match TRBD2. This CDR3 region has 15 residues. CDR1 is SGHTA, CDR2 FQGNSA, per germline. Trimming at V came to 2 bases and at J to 4 bases, leaving 6 bases not matched to a gene. CDR3 residues: CASSLMAGGGETQYF. The CDR3 bases are TGTGCCAGCAGCTTAATGGCGGGAGGAGGAGAGACCCAGTACTTC.